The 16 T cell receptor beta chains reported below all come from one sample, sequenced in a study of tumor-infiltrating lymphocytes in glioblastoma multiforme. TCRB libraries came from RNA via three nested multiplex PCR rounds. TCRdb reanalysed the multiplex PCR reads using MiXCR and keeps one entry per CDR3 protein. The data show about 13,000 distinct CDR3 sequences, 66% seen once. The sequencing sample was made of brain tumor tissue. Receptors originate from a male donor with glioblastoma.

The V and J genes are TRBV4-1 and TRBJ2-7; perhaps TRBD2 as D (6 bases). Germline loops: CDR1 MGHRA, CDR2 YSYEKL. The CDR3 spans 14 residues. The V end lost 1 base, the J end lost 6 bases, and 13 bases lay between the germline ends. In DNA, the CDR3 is TGCGCCAGCAGCCAAGGGGGAGGTGTCGGCGAGCAGTACTTC. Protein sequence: CASSQGGGVGEQYF.

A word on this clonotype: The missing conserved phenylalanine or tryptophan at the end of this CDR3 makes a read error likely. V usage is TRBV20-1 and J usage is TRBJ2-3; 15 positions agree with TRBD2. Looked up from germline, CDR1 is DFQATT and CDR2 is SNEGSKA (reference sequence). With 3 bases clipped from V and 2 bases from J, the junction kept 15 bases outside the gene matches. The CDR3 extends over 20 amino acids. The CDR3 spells CSASPPGLAGGPSNTDTQYL. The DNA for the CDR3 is TGCAGTGCTAGTCCCCCCGGACTAGCGGGAGGGCCGAGTAACACAGATACGCAGTATTTA.

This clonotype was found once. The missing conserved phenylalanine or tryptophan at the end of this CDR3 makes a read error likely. CDR3 DNA sequence: TGCAGTGCCAGCAGGGACTCAATCACCTGGGAGCTGTTTGTT. As protein: CSASRDSITWELFV. J is TRBJ2-2 and V is TRBV20-1; TRBD2 might be the D (6 bases). The length of the CDR3 is 14 residues. Germline V gene lookup returns CDR1 DFQATT and CDR2 SNEGSKA (reference sequence).

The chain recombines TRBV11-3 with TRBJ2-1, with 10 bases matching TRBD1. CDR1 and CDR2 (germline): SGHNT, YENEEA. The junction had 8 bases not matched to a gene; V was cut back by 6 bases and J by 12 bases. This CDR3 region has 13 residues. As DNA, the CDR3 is TGTGCCAGCAGGGGGACAGGGGAGACTGGGCAGTTCTTC. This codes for CASRGTGETGQFF.

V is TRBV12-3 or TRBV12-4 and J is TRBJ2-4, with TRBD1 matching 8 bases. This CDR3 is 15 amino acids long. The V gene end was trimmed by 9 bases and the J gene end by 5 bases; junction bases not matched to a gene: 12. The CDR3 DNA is TGTGCCAGTAGCTGCCGACAGGGGTCGGAAAACATTCAGTACTTC. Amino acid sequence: CASSCRQGSENIQYF.

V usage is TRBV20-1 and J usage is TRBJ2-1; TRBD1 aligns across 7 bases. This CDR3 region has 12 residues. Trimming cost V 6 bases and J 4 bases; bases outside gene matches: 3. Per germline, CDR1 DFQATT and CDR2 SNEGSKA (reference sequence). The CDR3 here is CSAEDRYNEQFF. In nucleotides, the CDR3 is TGCAGTGCCGAGGACAGGTACAATGAGCAGTTCTTC.

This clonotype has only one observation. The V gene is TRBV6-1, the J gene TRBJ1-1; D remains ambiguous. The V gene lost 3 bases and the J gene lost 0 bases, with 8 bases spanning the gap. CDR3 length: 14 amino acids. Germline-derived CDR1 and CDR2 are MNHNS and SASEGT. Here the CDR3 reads CASSDGRMNTEAFF. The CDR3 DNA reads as TGTGCCAGCAGTGACGGCAGGATGAACACTGAAGCTTTCTTT.

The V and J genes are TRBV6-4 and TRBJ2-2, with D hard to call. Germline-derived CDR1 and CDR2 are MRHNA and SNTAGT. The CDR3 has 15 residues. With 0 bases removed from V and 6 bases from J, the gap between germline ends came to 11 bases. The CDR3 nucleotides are TGTGCCAGCAGTGACTCGAATGCACCCTCCGGGGAGCTGTTTTTT. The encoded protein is CASSDSNAPSGELFF.

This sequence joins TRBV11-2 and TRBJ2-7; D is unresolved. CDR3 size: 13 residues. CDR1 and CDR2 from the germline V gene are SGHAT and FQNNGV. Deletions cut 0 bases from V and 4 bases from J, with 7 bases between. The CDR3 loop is CASSLDSLYEQYF. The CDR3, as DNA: TGTGCCAGCAGCTTAGACTCACTTTACGAGCAGTACTTC.

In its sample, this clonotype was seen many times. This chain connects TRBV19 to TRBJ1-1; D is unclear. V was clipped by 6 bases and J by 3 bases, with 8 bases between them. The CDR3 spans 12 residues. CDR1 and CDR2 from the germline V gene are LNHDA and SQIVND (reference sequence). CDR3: CASRGRHTEAFF. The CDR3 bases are TGTGCCAGTAGAGGGAGGCACACTGAAGCTTTCTTT. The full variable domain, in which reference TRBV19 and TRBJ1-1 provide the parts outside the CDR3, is DGGITQSPKYLFRKEGQNVTLSCEQNLNHDAMYWYRQDPGQGLRLIYYSQIVNDFQKGDIAEGYSVSREKKESFPLTVTSAQKNPTAFYLCASRGRHTEAFFGQGTRLTVV.

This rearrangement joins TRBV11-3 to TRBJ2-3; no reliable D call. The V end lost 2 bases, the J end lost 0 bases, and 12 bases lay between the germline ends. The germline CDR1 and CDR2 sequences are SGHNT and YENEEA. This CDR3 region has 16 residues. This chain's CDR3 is CASSLSTIPSTDTQYF. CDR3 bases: TGTGCCAGCAGCTTATCCACCATACCTAGCACAGATACGCAGTATTTT.

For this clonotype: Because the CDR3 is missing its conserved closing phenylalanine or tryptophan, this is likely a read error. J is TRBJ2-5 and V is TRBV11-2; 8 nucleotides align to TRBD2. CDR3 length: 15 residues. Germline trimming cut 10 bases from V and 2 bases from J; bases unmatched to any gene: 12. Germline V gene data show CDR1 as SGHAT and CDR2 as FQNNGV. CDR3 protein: CANSIPGGGQETQYY. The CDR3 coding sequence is TGTGCCAATAGCATTCCGGGAGGGGGGCAAGAGACCCAGTACTAC.

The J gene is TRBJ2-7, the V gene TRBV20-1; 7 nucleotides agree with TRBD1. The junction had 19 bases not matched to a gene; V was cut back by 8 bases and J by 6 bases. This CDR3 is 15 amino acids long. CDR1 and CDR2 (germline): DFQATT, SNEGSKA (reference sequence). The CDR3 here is CSTPGFGTASREQYF. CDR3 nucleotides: TGCAGTACTCCAGGGTTCGGGACAGCGAGTCGCGAGCAGTACTTC.

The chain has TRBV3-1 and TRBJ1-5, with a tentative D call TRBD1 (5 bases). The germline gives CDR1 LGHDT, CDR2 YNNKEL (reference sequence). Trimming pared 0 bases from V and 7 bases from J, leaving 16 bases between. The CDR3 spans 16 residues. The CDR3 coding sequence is TGTGCCAGCAGCCAAGAAGGGGCCGGGTATGGGCAGCCCCAGCATTTT. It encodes CASSQEGAGYGQPQHF.

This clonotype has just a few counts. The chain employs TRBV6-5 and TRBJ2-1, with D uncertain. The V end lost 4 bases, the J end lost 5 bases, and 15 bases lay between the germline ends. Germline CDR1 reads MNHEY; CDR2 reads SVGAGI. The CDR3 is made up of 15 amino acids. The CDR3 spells CASSWNTDANNEQFF. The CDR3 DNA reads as TGTGCCAGCAGTTGGAATACGGACGCAAACAATGAGCAGTTCTTC.

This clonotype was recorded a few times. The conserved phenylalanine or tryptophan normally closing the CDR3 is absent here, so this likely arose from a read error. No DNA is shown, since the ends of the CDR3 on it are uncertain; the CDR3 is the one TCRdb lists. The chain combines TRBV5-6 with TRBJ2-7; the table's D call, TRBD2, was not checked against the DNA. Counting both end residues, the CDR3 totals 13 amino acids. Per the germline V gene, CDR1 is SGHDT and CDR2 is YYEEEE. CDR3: CASSLTSLHEQYS.